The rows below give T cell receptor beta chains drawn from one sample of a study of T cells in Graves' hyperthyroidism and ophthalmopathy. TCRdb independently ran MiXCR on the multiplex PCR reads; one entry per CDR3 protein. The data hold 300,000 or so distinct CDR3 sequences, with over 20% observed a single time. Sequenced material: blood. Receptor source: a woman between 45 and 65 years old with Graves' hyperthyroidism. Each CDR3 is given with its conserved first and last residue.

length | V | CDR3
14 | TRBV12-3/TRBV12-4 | CASSPSPGNQPQHF
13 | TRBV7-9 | CASTDPGLEKLFF
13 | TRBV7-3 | CASSPYPSTEAFF
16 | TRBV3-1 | CASSQSGGAGGETQYF
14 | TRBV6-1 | CASRPGLQNEKLFF
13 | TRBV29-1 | CSVEAGAGDTQYF
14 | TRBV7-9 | CASSLGTGPYGYTF
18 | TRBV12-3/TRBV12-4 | CASSLPADRAGRTGELFF
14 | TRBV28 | CASSFSGAGTEAFF
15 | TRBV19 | CASSEGATSNYGYTF
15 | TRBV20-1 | CSARDSGARDTEAFF
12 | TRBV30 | CAGLWRAHEQFF
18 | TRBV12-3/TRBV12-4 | CASSLNWVEGYNSYEQYF
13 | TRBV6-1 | CASSEGQGAGAFF
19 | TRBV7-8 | CASSLARGGHDRNTGELFF
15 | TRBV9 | CASSVGAGGGDTQYF
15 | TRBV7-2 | CASSGRLAGYNEQFF
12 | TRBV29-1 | CSLGQWDTEAFF
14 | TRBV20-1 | CSAPASRVRTEAFF
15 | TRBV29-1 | CSVESGRGLNTEAFF
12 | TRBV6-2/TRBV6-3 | CASSYSTSGYTF
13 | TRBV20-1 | CSARGSRAGELFF
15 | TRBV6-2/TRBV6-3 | CASSTGTGATDTQYF
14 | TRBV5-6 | CASRYGTRSSEQYF
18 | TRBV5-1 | CASSLGWPNHFSGTEAFF
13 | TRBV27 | CASSDRVGQPQHF
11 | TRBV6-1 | CASTDLYEQYF
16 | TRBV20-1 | CSARDLFGGGFYEQYF
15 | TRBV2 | CASRRQGDSNQPQHF
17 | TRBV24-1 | CATSDPGAASYGNEQFF
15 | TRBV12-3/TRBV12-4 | CASSIPHGGFAEAFF
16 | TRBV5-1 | CASSLTPGQIQETQYF
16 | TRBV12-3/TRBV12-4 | CASSLQGPPVKNIQYF
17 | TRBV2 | CASSENFAGEGTGELFF
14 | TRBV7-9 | CASSFSRGSGEQYF
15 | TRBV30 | CAWSVHRVSVGGAFF
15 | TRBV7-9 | CASSLGQGEGETQYF
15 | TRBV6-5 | CASSTPTRSGNTIYF
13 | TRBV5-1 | CASSLARFHEQYF
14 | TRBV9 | CASSPVLTNSPLHF
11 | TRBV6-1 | CASGDTYGYTF
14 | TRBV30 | CAWRARDRAYEQYF
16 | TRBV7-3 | CASSPNGTPAENIQYF
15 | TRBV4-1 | CASSQMGRTNTEAFF
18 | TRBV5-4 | CASSFGLAGGGGANVLTF
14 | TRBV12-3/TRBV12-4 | CASSFQGPLITQYF
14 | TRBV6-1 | CASSMDRGRYGYTF
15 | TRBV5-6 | CASSLSATRGYEQYF
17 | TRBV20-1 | CSARVFGSGGSRDTQYF
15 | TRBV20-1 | CSARRRRGAENEQFF
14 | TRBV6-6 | CASSYLDSNTEAFF
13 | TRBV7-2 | CASTQGLADTQYF
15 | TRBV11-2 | CASSTHDRAQETQYF
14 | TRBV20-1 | CSASRQATRRKLFF
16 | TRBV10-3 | CAISESMGLSGNTIYF
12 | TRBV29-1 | CSVGGDGNTIYF
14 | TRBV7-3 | CASSPQDRRTEAFF